These 21 T cell receptor beta chains share one sample of origin, sequenced in a study of blood T cell repertoires in COVID-19. Sequenced by immunoSEQ multiplex PCR; TCRdb stores in-frame clones only, minus some. This table has a few hundred thousand clones, roughly nine tenths appearing once. The sequenced material came from peripheral blood. These receptors came from a woman in her 30s with COVID-19, enrolled during active disease.

The V call is TRBV2, the J call TRBJ1-6, with D possibly being TRBD1 (6 bases). The CDR3 has 16 residues. CDR1 SNHLY and CDR2 FYNNEI come from the germline V gene. The ends were cut back, 3 bases at V and 6 bases at J, with 15 bases in the middle. The CDR3 DNA sequence: TGTGCCAGCAGTGATGGTAGAACAGGGCCTAATTCACCCCTCCACTTT. It is translated as CASSDGRTGPNSPLHF.

The rearrangement joins TRBV7-7 to TRBJ2-5, with D possibly matching TRBD1 (5 bases). Trimming removed 4 bases at V and 1 base at J, with 13 bases between. CDR3 length: 15 amino acids. Germline CDR1 is SSHAT and CDR2 is FNYEAQ (reference sequence). The DNA for the CDR3 is TGTGCCAGCAGCTCTTCACATCAGGGCCAAGAGACCCAGTACTTC. Translated: CASSSSHQGQETQYF.

The rearrangement uses TRBV19 and TRBJ2-7; TRBD1 agrees at 11 bases. CDR1 and CDR2 (germline): LNHDA, SQIVND (reference sequence). Trimming cost V 3 bases and J 3 bases; bases outside gene matches: 7. The CDR3 covers 16 residues. The CDR3 DNA follows: TGTGCCAGTAGTATGGGGACAGGGGGAACACACTACGAGCAGTACTTC. Translation: CASSMGTGGTHYEQYF. Using reference TRBV19 and TRBJ2-7 for the parts outside the CDR3, the full variable domain is DGGITQSPKYLFRKEGQNVTLSCEQNLNHDAMYWYRQDPGQGLRLIYYSQIVNDFQKGDIAEGYSVSREKKESFPLTVTSAQKNPTAFYLCASSMGTGGTHYEQYFGPGTRLTVT.

The chain is built from TRBV3-1 (or the pseudogene TRBV3-2) and TRBJ2-1; no clear D. The CDR3 consists of 18 residues. Trimming took 0 bases from V and 0 from J, leaving 15 bases between them. In germline, CDR1 is LGHDT, CDR2 YNNKEL (reference sequence). Here the CDR3 DNA reads TGTGCCAGCAGCCAAGATCTACCAGGCCTGAGCTCCTACAATGAGCAGTTCTTC. It yields the protein CASSQDLPGLSSYNEQFF.

The chain joins TRBV30 to TRBJ2-3; D may be TRBD2 (5 bases). The germline V gene encodes CDR1 GTSNPN and CDR2 SVGIG (reference sequence). V lost 4 bases to trimming and J lost 6 bases, with 8 bases between them. The CDR3 length is 11 residues. DNA for the CDR3: TGTGCCTGGACCGGGATTGATACGCAGTATTTT. It encodes CAWTGIDTQYF.

The CDR3 DNA is TGTGCCAGCAGCTCACAGGGTTTCAATCAGCCCCAGCATTTT. Its protein is CASSSQGFNQPQHF. The chain employs TRBV7-9 and TRBJ1-5, with D perhaps TRBD1 (6 bases). CDR3 length: 14 residues. V was clipped by 4 bases and J by 3 bases, with 10 bases between them. Germline V CDR1 and CDR2: SEHNR, FQNEAQ (reference sequence).

J is TRBJ1-2 and V is TRBV4-1; D unclear. The germline V gene has CDR1 MGHRA and CDR2 YSYEKL. The CDR3 runs 16 residues. Trimming left V 0 bases short and J 4 bases short, with 15 bases between. CDR3 loop: CASSQDRSRTLYGYTF. The CDR3 nucleotides are TGCGCCAGCAGCCAAGATCGGTCGAGGACTCTCTATGGCTACACCTTC.

This chain joins TRBV3-1 (or the pseudogene TRBV3-2) and TRBJ2-7; D ambiguous. V shed 4 bases and J shed 7 bases, with 11 bases lying between them. Per germline, CDR1 LGHDT and CDR2 YNNKEL (reference sequence). This CDR3 region has 12 residues. The CDR3 DNA reads TGTGCCAGCAGCCGGCAGACTTCGGAGCAGTACTTC. Translated, it gives CASSRQTSEQYF.

The V and J genes are TRBV2 and TRBJ2-3; tentatively, D is TRBD2 (5 bases). CDR1 SNHLY and CDR2 FYNNEI come from the germline V gene. CDR3 size: 17 residues. Trimming cost V 2 bases and J 0 bases, with 15 bases left between them. CDR3 loop: CASSESEGLPSTDTQYF. The CDR3 DNA sequence: TGTGCCAGCAGTGAAAGCGAGGGCTTGCCTAGCACAGATACGCAGTATTTT.

The table lists this clone with a count of one. The chain couples TRBV19 to TRBJ1-5; D gene ambiguous. Germline CDR1 is LNHDA and CDR2 is SQIVND (reference sequence). CDR3 length equals 14 residues. Trimming took 7 bases from V and 5 from J, leaving 15 bases between them. CDR3 protein: CASTPHSRHQPQHF. The CDR3 nucleotides read TGTGCCAGTACCCCCCACAGCCGCCATCAGCCCCAGCATTTT.

The CDR3 nucleotides are TGTGCCAGTCGCGAGCGGGGGGGATTAGCTACGCAGTATTTT. The encoded protein is CASRERGGLATQYF. The chain couples TRBV19 to TRBJ2-3, with 10 bases lining up with TRBD2. After removal of 8 bases from V and 8 bases from J, the junction contained 10 bases not matched to a gene. The germline gives CDR1 LNHDA, CDR2 SQIVND (reference sequence). The CDR3 has 14 residues.

As DNA, the CDR3 is TGTGCCAGCATCCCGGGACAGTTTGATGAAAAACTGTTTTTT. It yields the protein CASIPGQFDEKLFF. V and J are TRBV21-1 and TRBJ1-4; the table's D call of TRBD1 was not tested on the DNA. TRBV21-1 is recorded as a pseudogene. The CDR3 is 14 amino acids.

The chain joins TRBV28 to TRBJ2-2; unclear D gene. The CDR3 has 14 amino acids. V lost 7 bases and J 5 bases, leaving 14 bases between the germline ends. The germline CDR1 and CDR2 sequences are MDHEN and SYDVKM. The CDR3 DNA follows: TGTGCCAGCACTTCAAGACCAGGAACCGGGGAGCTGTTTTTT. It encodes CASTSRPGTGELFF.

This clone has only one observation. The chain carries TRBV19 and TRBJ2-3, with 9 bases matching TRBD1. The V gene end was trimmed by 9 bases and the J gene end by 0 bases; junction bases not matched to a gene: 7. Germline V gives CDR1 LNHDA, CDR2 SQIVND (reference sequence). CDR3 length equals 15 residues. The CDR3 DNA reads TGTGCCAGCACCCCAGGACAGGGGAGCACAGATACGCAGTATTTT. Amino acids: CASTPGQGSTDTQYF.

This clone has a single count. The V gene is TRBV5-1, the J gene TRBJ2-1; maybe TRBD1 (6 bases). The CDR3 consists of 19 residues. Trimming left V 1 base short and J 7 bases short, with 27 bases between. Per germline, CDR1 SGHRS and CDR2 YFSETQ. The CDR3 DNA follows: TGCGCCAGCAGCTTGTCCATATCTGAGGGGCAGGGGTGGGGAAATGAGCAGTTCTTC. Translating it yields CASSLSISEGQGWGNEQFF.

The CDR3, as DNA: TGCGCCAGCAGTGAAGTGGGGGGGGACCCAGATACGCAGTATTTT. Translated: CASSEVGGDPDTQYF. V and J are TRBV10-1 and TRBJ2-3, with 7 bases matching TRBD2. Germline loops: CDR1 WNHNN, CDR2 SYGVQD (reference sequence). The junction had 7 bases not matched to a gene; V was cut back by 3 bases and J by 4 bases. The CDR3 covers 15 residues.

The chain employs TRBV4-1 and TRBJ1-3; perhaps TRBD1 as D (6 bases). Germline V gene data show CDR1 as MGHRA and CDR2 as YSYEKL. This CDR3 contains 15 residues. V dropped 3 bases and J dropped 3 bases, with 12 bases sitting between them. The DNA for the CDR3 is TGCGCCAGCAGCCACTTAGCAGGGGTTGGAAACACCATATATTTT. Amino acids: CASSHLAGVGNTIYF.

The gene calls are TRBV5-1 and TRBJ2-1; TRBD2 aligns across 9 bases. The CDR3 runs 16 residues. V shed 2 bases and J 3 bases; nucleotides not matched to a gene: 6. Germline-derived CDR1 and CDR2 are SGHRS and YFSETQ. The CDR3 here is CASSFSGTSLYNEQFF. The CDR3, as DNA: TGCGCCAGCAGCTTTTCCGGGACTAGCCTCTACAATGAGCAGTTCTTC.

The chain is built from TRBV13 and TRBJ2-1; weak D call: TRBD2 (7 bases). Germline V CDR1 and CDR2: PRHDT, FYEKMQ (reference sequence). The ends were cut back, 4 bases at V and 4 bases at J, with 17 bases in the middle. The CDR3 has 16 residues. The DNA for the CDR3 is TGTGCCAGCAGCTCCCTGGATGGGGGGGCATACAATGAGCAGTTCTTC. Translating it yields CASSSLDGGAYNEQFF. Drawing the rest from reference TRBV13 and TRBJ2-1, the complete variable domain is AAGVIQSPRHLIKEKRETATLKCYPIPRHDTVYWYQQGPGQDPQFLISFYEKMQSDKGSIPDRFSAQQFSDYHSELNMSSLELGDSALYFCASSSLDGGAYNEQFFGPGTRLTVL.

The rearrangement joins TRBV5-4 to TRBJ1-1; 9 bases match TRBD1. The germline gives CDR1 SGHNT, CDR2 YYREEE (reference sequence). The J segment lost 0 bases and the V segment lost 2 bases, leaving 11 bases of the junction unmatched. The CDR3 has 18 amino acids. The CDR3 coding sequence is TGTGCCAGCAGCTTCCACCCGGGACAGGGTAGGATGAACACTGAAGCTTTCTTT. Protein sequence: CASSFHPGQGRMNTEAFF.

The genes are TRBV4-1 and TRBJ1-4; the D is unclear. The CDR3 totals 17 residues. The germline gives CDR1 MGHRA, CDR2 YSYEKL. V lost 0 bases and J lost 7, with 18 bases in between. CDR3 DNA: TGCGCCAGCAGCCAAGAGTCTAAGCCCAGCCCAGGTGAAAAACTGTTTTTT. It codes for CASSQESKPSPGEKLFF.